This T cell receptor beta chain comes out of a study of blood T cell repertoires in COVID-19 (TCRdb year 2020). The study in broad terms: Samples from collaborators originated in the United States, Italy and Spain and spanned both the acute and convalescent phases of COVID-19. The repertoires were released in a freely available public database meant as a resource for research on the immune response to SARS-CoV-2. Sample metadata almost always included a de-identified subject ID, COVID-19 status, age in years and sex. Subjects who had been exposed to COVID-19, were actively infected with it, or had recovered from it provided the deeply sampled blood TCRbeta repertoires that made up the dataset. The prospective study material was composed of cDNA or gDNA derived from T cells, B-cell-depleted T cells, or PBMCs. The samples were drawn from two sources: the first 160 participants of the ongoing ImmuneRACE study, and fewer than 1,500 subjects contributed by 6 global collaborators. HLA class I and class II types, where available, came from metadata supplied by the sample provider rather than from assay-based typing. Beyond this particular receptor, the publication reports: How much clinical and demographic metadata was included differed by source and by participant, and the metadata was provided uncurated.

From the cysteine through the phenylalanine, the CDR3 covers 11 amino acids. Only the CDR3 portion is preserved as DNA: 33 bases, with reading frame beginning at the first base. The junction shows trimming of 4 bases on V and 7 bases on J, plus 11 bases between the germline ends. From a lookup of the germline V gene (reference sequence), CDR1 and CDR2 are DFQATT and SNEGSKA. Details on this clone: It lacks a known antigen. It has no much larger one-base neighbor in the sample; base qualities were not kept.

Samples from volunteer blood donors who had recovered from COVID-19 were contributed by a second Seattle source. Whole blood was collected in K2EDTA tubes by collaborating institutions according to the institutions' own protocols. For TCRbeta analysis, collaborators shipped samples in one of three forms: frozen whole blood, isolated PBMCs, or DNA extracted from either of those sample types. TCRbeta CDR3 regions were amplified from genomic DNA using the immunoSEQ Assay, a bias-controlled multiplex PCR. The study's own analysis went as follows. The number of nucleated cells in each sample was estimated from the amplification of reference gene primers within the assay. Sequence reads were collapsed and filtered to measure the absolute abundance of every unique TCRbeta CDR3 rearrangement. Productive Simpson clonality was computed per sample as the square root of Simpson's diversity index over productive rearrangements. Entries here come from immuneACCESS through TCRdb and include only in-frame sequences with V and J called. Some clones fail to appear in such tables; in the studies checked, an unresolved V gene covers under half of the shortfall, and the cause of the remainder is unknown. From that table come the V and J calls and clone size; the DNA was used to work out D and trimming. The sample table holds roughly 250,000 clones, of which more than 70% were seen once. The ten largest clones take up 0.99% of the sample.

The sequence derives from a woman between 40 and 50 years old who had recovered from COVID-19. This receptor chain uses TRBV20-1 and TRBJ2-7, and TRBD1 may be the D gene, going by 5 matching bases. Sequences were obtained from peripheral blood. This receptor carries the CDR3 CSATQGIEQYF. The sequenced DNA is TGCAGTGCTACGCAGGGCATAGAGCAGTACTTC.